This TCR beta chain was retrieved from a study of CD8 T cells in Susac syndrome. This clonotype was found a few times. After extraction with the RNeasy kit, roughly 0.5 to 1 ug of the RNA was reverse transcribed using random hexamers. TCRdb redid the calling of the immunoSEQ multiplex PCR reads with MiXCR, one entry per CDR3 protein. The data show about 430,000 distinct CDR3 sequences, 85% to 90% seen once. There are 15 residues in the CDR3. V lost 6 bases, J lost 8 bases, and 13 bases stayed unmatched. Germline V gene sequence: CDR1 SGHVS, CDR2 FNYEAQ. The study sequenced TCR beta in blood CD8+ and CD4+ T cells. Control patients had untreated stable or active relapsing-remitting multiple sclerosis by revised McDonald criteria.

The chain is built from TRBV7-6 and TRBJ2-1; 7 bases match TRBD1. This TCR was sampled from a human donor with multiple sclerosis. Sequenced: CD8+ T cells from PBMCs. The CDR3 nucleotides read TGTGCCAGCAGTCGCACTAATGTAGGGGGCGATGAGCAGTTCTTC. Translated, it gives CASSRTNVGGDEQFF.